A selection of T cell receptor beta chains follows, all from one sample in a study of regulatory T cells in long-lasting Graves disease. MiXCR, applied by TCRdb to the multiplex PCR reads, yields one record per CDR3 protein. This table has 400,000 to 500,000 distinct CDR3 sequences, 16% appearing once. The same sample was also studied in work on T cells in Graves' hyperthyroidism and ophthalmopathy.

Sample: peripheral blood mononuclear cells (PBMCs), taken at new diagnosis, from a patient treated with antithyroid drugs. The receptors were gathered from a woman aged 25-40 years with Graves disease. Both conserved end residues are part of each CDR3. The D gene is left open where the match is weak.

d_gene,j_gene,v_gene,CDR3aa
NA,TRBJ1-1,TRBV5-1,CASSLVPGANTEAFF
NA,TRBJ2-7,TRBV6-9,CASSYGSGLSYEQYF
TRBD1,TRBJ2-1,TRBV4-3,CASLPQSGTASYNEQFF
TRBD2,TRBJ2-7,TRBV30,CAWSDLAGANYEQYF
TRBD2,TRBJ2-5,TRBV28,CASSFLGRALGETQYF
NA,TRBJ2-1,TRBV7-9,CASSLPSYNEQFF
NA,TRBJ1-2,TRBV19,CASSVILGGYTF
NA,TRBJ2-1,TRBV7-2,CASSCRGFGYNEQFF
TRBD2,TRBJ2-3,TRBV3-1,CASSSSLAGGRGGTDTQYF
TRBD2,TRBJ2-7,TRBV11-1,CASSFSPSGSNGEQYF
NA,TRBJ2-4,TRBV10-1,CASSPTIAKNIQYF
TRBD2,TRBJ2-1,TRBV4-2,CASSQQLAGGPVDEQFF
TRBD2,NA,TRBV5-1,CASSLGRGHGTSDREQFF